This T cell receptor (beta chain) was recorded in a study of cytomegalovirus exposure and HLA in healthy donors. Overall study context: The early release's HLA-typed donors yielded roughly 85 million unique TCRs.

Notes on the study in general: Productive rates of about 90% or about 30% were seen for most TCR beta V segments in an earlier analysis. In vitro confirmation showed three CMV-associated chains to be CMV antigen specific. Several of the most significant clusters appeared, in a later analysis, to be linked to common viral pathogens.

Amplification used 60 Vbeta primers and 13 Jbeta primers. Sequenced by immunoSEQ multiplex PCR; TCRdb stores in-frame clones only, minus some. The sample gives around 78,000 clones, around 84% of which show up once; approximately 2.4% is in the top ten. This CDR3 comprises 16 residues. V lost 4 bases, J lost 4 bases, and 17 bases lay in between. CDR1 is SGDLS and CDR2 is YYNGEE in the germline V gene. Remarks on this clone: The antigen remains undetermined.

V usage is TRBV9 and J usage is TRBJ2-2, with D perhaps TRBD2 (7 bases). This receptor was obtained from a woman aged 45-60 years in good health and CMV-seronegative. Sequencing input: PBMCs. The CDR3 DNA is TGTGCCAGCAGCCCTAGAGGGGGGGCGGGCACCGGGGAGCTGTTTTTT. It specifies CASSPRGGAGTGELFF.